The source of this TCR beta chain is a study of memory CD4+ T cells and cytomegalovirus serostatus (dated by TCRdb to between 2018 and 2021). Regarding the research as a whole: The roughly 35 healthy Belgian adults in the cohort included 9 who were CMV seropositive and some 25 who were CMV seronegative. The study sequenced CD4+ memory TCRbeta repertoires of a Belgian cohort with known cytomegalovirus serostatus to replicate a published TCR-based CMV serostatus classifier.

Single viable CD3+CD4+CD8-CD45RO+ cells were sorted as memory CD4+ T cells on a FACSAria II. CMV serostatus was assessed using a Roche Elecsys assay, by which serum IgG against CMV pp150, pp28, p38 and p52 was detected. After the samples were thawed, total CD4+ T cells were enriched through positive selection using CD4 magnetic microbeads. The samples came from a separate study whose specific focus was interrogating the CD4+ T cell memory repertoire. Following standard operating procedures, peripheral blood mononuclear cells were isolated and cryopreserved, while serum was kept at -80 degrees C. Staining used CD3-PerCP (BW264/56), CD4-APC (RPA-T4), CD45RO-PE (UCHT1) and CD8-Pacific Orange (3B5) antibodies, with Sytox blue excluding non-viable cells. A note on this clone: Its antigen is still unknown. No much larger clone is present one base from it, and per-base qualities are unavailable.

The Quick-DNA Microprep Kit was used to extract genomic DNA from the sorted cells. Amplification of TCRbeta DNA was done with the immunoSEQ hsTCRbeta kit, following the protocol from the manufacturer. TCRbeta libraries were sequenced on an Illumina MiSeq instrument. On the study's bioinformatics: Removing out-of-frame sequences left under 2.5 million distinct TCRbeta sequences, an average of approximately 61,000 per individual. Two values were used to score each individual: the count of 150 to 200 previously reported CMV-associated TCRbeta sequences and the total count of productive distinct TCRbeta sequences. A beta-binomial model was reimplemented in Python, and random forests from scikit-learn, run with default parameters, were trained on data from the US cohort. Classifier performance on the Belgian cohort was summarized as median AUC with percentile confidence intervals calculated over 10,000 bootstrap iterations. TCRdb holds this immuneACCESS table with in-frame rearrangements only. Some clones are missing; in checked studies, unresolved V genes explain under half, and the rest has no known cause. V and J calls and clone size are those listed in that table; D and trimming were worked out from the DNA. In this sample the table shows 45,000 to 60,000 clones, 80% of which occur a single time. The top ten hold more than 1.1% of the sample.

Trimming takes 4 bases off V and 8 bases off J; junction bases not matched to a gene: 11. The CDR3 has 15 amino acids, counting the end cysteine and phenylalanine. CDR3 DNA only is kept here, 45 bases in frame from base 1. CDR1 and CDR2, looked up from the germline V gene, are MNHEY and SVGAGI. Results and caveats for the whole study, not just this receptor: Unlike the original study, which covered naive and memory CD4+ and CD8+ populations, the Belgian study sequenced only CD4+CD45RO+ memory cells. Among the 164 previously reported CMV-associated TCRbeta sequences, 65 to 85 showed up in the CD4+ memory repertoires, with each one found in between one and five individuals. The results were interpreted as suggesting that the CMV-associated TCR signature is mostly present in the CD4+ memory repertoire. The original-framework classifier achieved a median bootstrapped AUC of 0.95 with a 95% CI of 0.76-1.00 on the Belgian cohort. CMV serostatus prediction reached a median bootstrapped AUC of 0.95 with the original framework and 0.75 to 0.92 with a US-trained random forest.

This chain is built from TRBV6-5 and TRBJ1-2; TRBD1 agrees with 9 junctional bases. This receptor was taken from an adult in good health and CMV-seropositive. The source material was memory CD4+ T cells from blood. The encoded CDR3 is CASSSSLGQGGGYTF. The DNA reads as follows: TGTGCCAGCAGTTCCTCGCTGGGACAGGGTGGGGGCTACACCTTC.